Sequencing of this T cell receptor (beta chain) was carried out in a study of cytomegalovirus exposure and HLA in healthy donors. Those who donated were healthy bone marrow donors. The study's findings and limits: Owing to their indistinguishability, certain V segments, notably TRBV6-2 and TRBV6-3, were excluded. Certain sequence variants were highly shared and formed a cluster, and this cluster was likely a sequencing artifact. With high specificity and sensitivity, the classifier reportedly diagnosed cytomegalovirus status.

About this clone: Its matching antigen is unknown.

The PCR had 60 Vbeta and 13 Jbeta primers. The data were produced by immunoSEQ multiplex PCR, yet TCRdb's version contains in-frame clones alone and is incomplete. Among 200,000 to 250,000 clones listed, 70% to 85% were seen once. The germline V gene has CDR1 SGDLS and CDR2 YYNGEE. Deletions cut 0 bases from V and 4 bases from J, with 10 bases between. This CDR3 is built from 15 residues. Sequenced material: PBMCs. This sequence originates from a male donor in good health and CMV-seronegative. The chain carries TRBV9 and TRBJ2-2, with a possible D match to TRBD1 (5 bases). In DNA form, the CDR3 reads TGTGCCAGCAGCGTAGGCAGGGCCGGCACCGGGGAGCTGTTTTTT. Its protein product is CASSVGRAGTGELFF.